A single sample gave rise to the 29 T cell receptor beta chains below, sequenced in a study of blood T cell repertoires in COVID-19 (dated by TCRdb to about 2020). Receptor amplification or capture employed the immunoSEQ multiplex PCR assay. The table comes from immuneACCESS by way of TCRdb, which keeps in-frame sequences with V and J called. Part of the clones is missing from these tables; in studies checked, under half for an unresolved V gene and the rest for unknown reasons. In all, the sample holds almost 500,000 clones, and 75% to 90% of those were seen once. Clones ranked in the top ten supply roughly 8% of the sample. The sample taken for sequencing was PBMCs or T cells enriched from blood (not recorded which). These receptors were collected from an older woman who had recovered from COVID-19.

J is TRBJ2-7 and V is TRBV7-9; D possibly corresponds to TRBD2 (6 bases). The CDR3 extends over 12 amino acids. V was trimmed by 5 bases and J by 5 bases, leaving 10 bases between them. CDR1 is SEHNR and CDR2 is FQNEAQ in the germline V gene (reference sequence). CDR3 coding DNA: TGTGCCAGCAGCCCTCGGGGGAACGAGCAGTACTTC. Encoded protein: CASSPRGNEQYF.

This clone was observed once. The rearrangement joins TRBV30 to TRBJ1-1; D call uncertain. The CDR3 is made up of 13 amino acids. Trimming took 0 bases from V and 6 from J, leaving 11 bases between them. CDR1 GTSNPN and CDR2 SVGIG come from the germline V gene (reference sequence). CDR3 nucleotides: TGTGCCTGGAGTGTAGGAGGCGGAGCTGAAGCTTTCTTT. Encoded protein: CAWSVGGGAEAFF.

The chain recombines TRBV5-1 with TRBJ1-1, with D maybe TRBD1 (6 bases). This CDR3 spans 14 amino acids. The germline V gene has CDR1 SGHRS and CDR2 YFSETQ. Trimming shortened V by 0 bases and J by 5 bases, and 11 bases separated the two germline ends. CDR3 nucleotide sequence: TGCGCCAGCAGCTTGGGCACAGGGAAAACTGAAGCTTTCTTT. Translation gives CASSLGTGKTEAFF.

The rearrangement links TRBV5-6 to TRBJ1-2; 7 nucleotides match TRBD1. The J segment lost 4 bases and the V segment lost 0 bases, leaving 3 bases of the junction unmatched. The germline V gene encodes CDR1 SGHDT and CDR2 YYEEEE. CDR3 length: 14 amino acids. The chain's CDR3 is CASSLETGRYGYTF. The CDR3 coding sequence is TGTGCCAGCAGCTTGGAGACAGGGCGCTATGGCTACACCTTC.

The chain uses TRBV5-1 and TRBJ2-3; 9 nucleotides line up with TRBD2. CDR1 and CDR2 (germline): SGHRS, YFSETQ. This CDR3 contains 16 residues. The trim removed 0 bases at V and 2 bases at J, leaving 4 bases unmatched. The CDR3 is CASSLGSGGPTDTQYF. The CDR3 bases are TGCGCCAGCAGCTTGGGTAGCGGGGGCCCCACAGATACGCAGTATTTT.

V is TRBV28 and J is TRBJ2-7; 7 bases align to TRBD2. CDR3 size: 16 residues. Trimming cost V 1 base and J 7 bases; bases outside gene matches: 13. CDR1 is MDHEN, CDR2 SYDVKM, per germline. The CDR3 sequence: CASSLFVSGDRLEQYF. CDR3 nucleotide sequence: TGTGCCAGCAGTTTATTCGTGAGCGGGGATCGGTTAGAGCAGTACTTC. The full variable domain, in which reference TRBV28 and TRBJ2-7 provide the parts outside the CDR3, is DVKVTQSSRYLVKRTGEKVFLECVQDMDHENMFWYRQDPGLGLRLIYFSYDVKMKEKGDIPEGYSVSREKKERFSLILESASTNQTSMYLCASSLFVSGDRLEQYFGPGTRLTVT.

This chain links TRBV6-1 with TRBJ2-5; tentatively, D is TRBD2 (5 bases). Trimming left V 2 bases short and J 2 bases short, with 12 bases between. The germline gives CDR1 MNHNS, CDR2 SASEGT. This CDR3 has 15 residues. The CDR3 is CASSELSPGQETQYF. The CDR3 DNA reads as TGTGCCAGCAGTGAACTAAGTCCGGGGCAAGAGACCCAGTACTTC.

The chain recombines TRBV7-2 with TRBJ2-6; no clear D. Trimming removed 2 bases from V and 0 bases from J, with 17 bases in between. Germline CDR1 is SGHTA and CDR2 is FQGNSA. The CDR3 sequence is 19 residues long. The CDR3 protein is CASSLLLARTFSGANVLTF. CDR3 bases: TGTGCCAGCAGCTTACTCCTGGCCCGAACGTTCTCTGGGGCCAACGTCCTGACTTTC.

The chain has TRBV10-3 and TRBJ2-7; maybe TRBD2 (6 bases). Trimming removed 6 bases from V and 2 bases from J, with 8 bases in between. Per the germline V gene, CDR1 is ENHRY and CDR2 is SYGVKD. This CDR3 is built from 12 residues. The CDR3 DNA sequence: TGTGCCATCAGCCGGGAGCCCTACGAGCAGTACTTC. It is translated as CAISREPYEQYF.

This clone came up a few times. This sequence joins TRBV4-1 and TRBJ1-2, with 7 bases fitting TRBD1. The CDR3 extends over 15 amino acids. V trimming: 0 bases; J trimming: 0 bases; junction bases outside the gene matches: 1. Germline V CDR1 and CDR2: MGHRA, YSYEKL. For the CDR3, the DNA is TGCGCCAGCAGCCAAGACGGGACAGCTAACTATGGCTACACCTTC. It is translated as CASSQDGTANYGYTF.

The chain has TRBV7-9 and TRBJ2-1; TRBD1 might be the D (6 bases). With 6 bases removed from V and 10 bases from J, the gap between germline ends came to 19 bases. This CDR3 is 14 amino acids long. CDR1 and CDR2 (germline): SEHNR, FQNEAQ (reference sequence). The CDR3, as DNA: TGTGCCAGCAGTACCCAGGGGAACGACGGGGAGCAGTTCTTC. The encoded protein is CASSTQGNDGEQFF.

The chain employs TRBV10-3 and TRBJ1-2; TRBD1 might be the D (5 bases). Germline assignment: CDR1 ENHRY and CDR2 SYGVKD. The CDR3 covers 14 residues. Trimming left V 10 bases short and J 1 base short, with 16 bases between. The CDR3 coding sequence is TGTGCCACCCGGGGGGGTACAGATAACTATGGCTACACCTTC. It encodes CATRGGTDNYGYTF.

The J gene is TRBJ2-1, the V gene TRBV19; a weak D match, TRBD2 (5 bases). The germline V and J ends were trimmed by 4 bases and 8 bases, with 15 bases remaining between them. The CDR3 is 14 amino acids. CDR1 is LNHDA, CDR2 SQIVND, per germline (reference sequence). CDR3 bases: TGTGCCAGTAGTAAGGTAGCGCGTATAGATGAGCAGTTCTTC. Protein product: CASSKVARIDEQFF.

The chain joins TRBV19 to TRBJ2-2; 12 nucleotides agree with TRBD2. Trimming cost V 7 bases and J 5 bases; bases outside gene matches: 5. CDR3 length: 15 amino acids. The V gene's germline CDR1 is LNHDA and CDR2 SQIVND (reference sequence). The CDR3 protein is CASTPLAGGTGELFF. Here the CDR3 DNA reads TGTGCCAGTACTCCCCTAGCGGGGGGGACCGGGGAGCTGTTTTTT.

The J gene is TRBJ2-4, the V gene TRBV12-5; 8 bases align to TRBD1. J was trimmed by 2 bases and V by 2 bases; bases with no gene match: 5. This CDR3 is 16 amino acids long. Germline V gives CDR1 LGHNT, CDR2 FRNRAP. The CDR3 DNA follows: TGTGCTAGTGGTTTGTGGCAGGGGGCCACCAAAAACATTCAGTACTTC. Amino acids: CASGLWQGATKNIQYF. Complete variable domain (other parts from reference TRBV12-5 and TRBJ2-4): DARVTQTPRHKVTEMGQEVTMRCQPILGHNTVFWYRQTMMQGLELLAYFRNRAPLDDSGMPKDRFSAEMPDATLATLKIQPSEPRDSAVYFCASGLWQGATKNIQYFGAGTRLSVL.

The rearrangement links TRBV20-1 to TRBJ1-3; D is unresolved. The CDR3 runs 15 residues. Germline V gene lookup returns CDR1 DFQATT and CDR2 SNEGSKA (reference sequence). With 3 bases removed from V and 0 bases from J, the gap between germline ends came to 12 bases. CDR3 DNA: TGCAGTGCTAGTAGCAGGTTTTACTCTGGAAACACCATATATTTT. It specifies CSASSRFYSGNTIYF.

The CDR3 sequence is CASSLAPRLNTEAFF. The DNA of the CDR3 is TGCGCCAGCAGCTTGGCCCCCAGGTTGAACACTGAAGCTTTCTTT. V gene TRBV5-1 combines with J gene TRBJ1-1; no clear D. Germline CDR1 is SGHRS and CDR2 is YFSETQ. This CDR3 has 15 amino acids. With 0 bases removed from V and 0 bases from J, the gap between germline ends came to 9 bases.

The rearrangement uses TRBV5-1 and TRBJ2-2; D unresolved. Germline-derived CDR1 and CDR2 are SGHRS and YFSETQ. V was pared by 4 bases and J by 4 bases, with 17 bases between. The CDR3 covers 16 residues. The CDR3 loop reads CASSPEPPRSTGELFF. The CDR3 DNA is TGCGCCAGCAGCCCTGAGCCTCCGCGGTCCACCGGGGAGCTGTTTTTT.

The CDR3 nucleotides are TGTGCCAGCACCCATTACAGGGGGCACGAGCAGTACTTC. Translated: CASTHYRGHEQYF. The chain links TRBV6-6 to TRBJ2-7, with 9 bases identical to TRBD1. Germline CDR1 and CDR2: MNHNY and SVGAGI (reference sequence). CDR3 length equals 13 residues. J lost 5 bases, V lost 7 bases, and 6 bases had no gene match.

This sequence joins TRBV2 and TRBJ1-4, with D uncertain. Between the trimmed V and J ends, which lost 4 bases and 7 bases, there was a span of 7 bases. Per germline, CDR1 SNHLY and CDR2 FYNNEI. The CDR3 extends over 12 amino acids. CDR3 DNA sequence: TGTGCCAGCAGTGGTGGTAGTGAAAAACTGTTTTTT. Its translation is CASSGGSEKLFF.

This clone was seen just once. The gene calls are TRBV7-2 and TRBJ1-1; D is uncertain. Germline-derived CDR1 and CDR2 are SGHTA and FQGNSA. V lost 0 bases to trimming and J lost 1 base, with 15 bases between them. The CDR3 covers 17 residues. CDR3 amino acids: CASSLAFLGRSNTEAFF. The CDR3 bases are TGTGCCAGCAGCTTAGCGTTTTTAGGGAGGTCGAACACTGAAGCTTTCTTT.

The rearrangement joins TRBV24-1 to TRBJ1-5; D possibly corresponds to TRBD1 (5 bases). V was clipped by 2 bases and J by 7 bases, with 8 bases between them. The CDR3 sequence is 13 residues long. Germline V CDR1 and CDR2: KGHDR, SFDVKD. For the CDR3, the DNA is TGTGCCACCAGTGATTCAGGGTACCAGCCCCAGCATTTT. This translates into CATSDSGYQPQHF.

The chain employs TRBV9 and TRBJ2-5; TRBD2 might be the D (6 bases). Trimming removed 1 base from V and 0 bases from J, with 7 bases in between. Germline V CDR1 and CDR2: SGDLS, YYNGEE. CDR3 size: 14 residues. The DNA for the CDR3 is TGTGCCAGCAGCGTATGGAGGGACCAAGAGACCCAGTACTTC. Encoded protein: CASSVWRDQETQYF. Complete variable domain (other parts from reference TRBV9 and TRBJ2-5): DSGVTQTPKHLITATGQRVTLRCSPRSGDLSVYWYQQSLDQGLQFLIQYYNGEERAKGNILERFSAQQFPDLHSELNLSSLELGDSALYFCASSVWRDQETQYFGPGTRLLVL.

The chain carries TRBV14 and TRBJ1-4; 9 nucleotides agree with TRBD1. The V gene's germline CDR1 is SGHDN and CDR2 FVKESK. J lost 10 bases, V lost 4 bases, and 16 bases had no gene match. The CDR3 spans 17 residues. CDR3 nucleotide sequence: TGTGCCAGCAGCCGGGGAACCACGGGACAGGGTATTGGAAAACTGTTTTTT. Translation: CASSRGTTGQGIGKLFF.

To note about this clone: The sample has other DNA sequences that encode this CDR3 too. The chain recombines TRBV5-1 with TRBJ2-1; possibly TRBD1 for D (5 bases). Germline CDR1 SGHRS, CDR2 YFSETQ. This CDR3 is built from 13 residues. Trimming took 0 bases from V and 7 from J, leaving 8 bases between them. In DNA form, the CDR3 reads TGCGCCAGCAGCTTGGGGGGCCCAAATGAGCAGTTCTTC. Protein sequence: CASSLGGPNEQFF.

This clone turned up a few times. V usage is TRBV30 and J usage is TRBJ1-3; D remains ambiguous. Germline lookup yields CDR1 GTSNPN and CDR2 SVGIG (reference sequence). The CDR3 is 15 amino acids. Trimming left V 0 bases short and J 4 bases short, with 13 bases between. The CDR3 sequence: CAWSVTSPTGNTIYF. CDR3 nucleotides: TGTGCCTGGAGTGTAACATCGCCCACGGGAAACACCATATATTTT. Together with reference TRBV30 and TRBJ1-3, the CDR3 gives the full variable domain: SQTIHQWPATLVQPVGSPLSLECTVEGTSNPNLYWYRQAAGRGLQLLFYSVGIGQISSEVPQNLSASRPQDRQFILSSKKLLLSDSGFYLCAWSVTSPTGNTIYFGEGSWLTVV.

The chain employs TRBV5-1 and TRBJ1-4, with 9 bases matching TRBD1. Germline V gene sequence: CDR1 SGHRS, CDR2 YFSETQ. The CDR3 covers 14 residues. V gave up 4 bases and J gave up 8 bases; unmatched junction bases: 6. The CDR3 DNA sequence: TGCGCCAGCAGCGGGACAGGGAATATGGAAAAACTGTTTTTT. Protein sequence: CASSGTGNMEKLFF.

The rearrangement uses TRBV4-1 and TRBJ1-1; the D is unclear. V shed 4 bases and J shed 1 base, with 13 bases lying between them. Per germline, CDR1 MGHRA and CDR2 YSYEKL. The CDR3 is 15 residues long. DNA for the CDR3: TGCGCCAGCAGCCCCGGACTCTGGGCGAACACTGAAGCTTTCTTT. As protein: CASSPGLWANTEAFF.

The CDR3 DNA reads TGTGCCAGCAGCGGACGACAGGGGGCCGGCGAAGCTTTCTTT. It yields the protein CASSGRQGAGEAFF. V and J are TRBV11-2 and TRBJ1-1, with 10 bases identical to TRBD1. CDR1 and CDR2 from the germline V gene are SGHAT and FQNNGV. The V and J ends lost 5 bases and 8 bases, in that order; junction bases with no gene match: 8. This CDR3 contains 14 residues.